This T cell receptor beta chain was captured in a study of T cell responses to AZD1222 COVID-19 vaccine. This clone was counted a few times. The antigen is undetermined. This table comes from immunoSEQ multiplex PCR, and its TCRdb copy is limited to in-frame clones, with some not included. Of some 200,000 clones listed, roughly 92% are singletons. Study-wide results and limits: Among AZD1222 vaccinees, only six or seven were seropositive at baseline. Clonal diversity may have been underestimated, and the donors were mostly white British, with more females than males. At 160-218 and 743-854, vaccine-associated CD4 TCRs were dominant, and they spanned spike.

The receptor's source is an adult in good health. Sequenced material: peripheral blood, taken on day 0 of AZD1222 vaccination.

In DNA form, the CDR3 reads TGTGCCAGCAGTTCAGACAGGGAAGACAATCAGCCCCAGCATTTT. Translation gives CASSSDREDNQPQHF. The chain joins TRBV28 to TRBJ1-5, with 7 bases identical to TRBD1. V was clipped by 4 bases and J by 3 bases; unmatched bases: 6. The CDR3 contains 15 residues. Germline V lookup: CDR1 MDHEN, CDR2 SYDVKM.